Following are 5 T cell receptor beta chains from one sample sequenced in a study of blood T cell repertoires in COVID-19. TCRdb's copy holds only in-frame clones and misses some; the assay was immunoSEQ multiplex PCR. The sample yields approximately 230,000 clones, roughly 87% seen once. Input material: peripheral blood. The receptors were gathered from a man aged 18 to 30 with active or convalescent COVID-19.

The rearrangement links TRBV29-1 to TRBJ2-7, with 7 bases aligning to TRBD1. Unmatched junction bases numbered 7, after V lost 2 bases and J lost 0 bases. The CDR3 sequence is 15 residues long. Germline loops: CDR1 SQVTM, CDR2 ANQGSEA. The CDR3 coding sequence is TGCAGCGTTGAACTAACGACAGGGAGCTCCTACGAGCAGTACTTC. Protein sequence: CSVELTTGSSYEQYF.

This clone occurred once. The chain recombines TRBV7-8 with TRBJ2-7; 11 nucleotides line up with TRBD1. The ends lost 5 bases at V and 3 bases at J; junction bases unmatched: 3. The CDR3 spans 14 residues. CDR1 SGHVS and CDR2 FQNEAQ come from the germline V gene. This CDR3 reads CASSLGQGVYEQYF. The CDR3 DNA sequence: TGTGCCAGCAGCCTGGGACAGGGGGTCTACGAGCAGTACTTC.

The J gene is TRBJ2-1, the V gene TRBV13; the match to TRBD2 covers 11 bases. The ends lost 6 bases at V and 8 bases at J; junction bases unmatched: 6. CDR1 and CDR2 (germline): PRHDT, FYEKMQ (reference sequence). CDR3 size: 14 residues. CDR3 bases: TGTGCCAGCAGGTCGACTAGCGGGAACTATGAGCAGTTCTTC. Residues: CASRSTSGNYEQFF.

The CDR3 DNA follows: TGCGCCAGCAGCTCCGTTGGGAGTACCGGGGAAAAACTGTTTTTT. Amino acid sequence: CASSSVGSTGEKLFF. The chain carries TRBV5-1 and TRBJ1-4, with no clear D. Germline V gene data show CDR1 as SGHRS and CDR2 as YFSETQ. The ends were cut back, 3 bases at V and 8 bases at J, with 17 bases in the middle. The CDR3 loop spans 15 amino acids.

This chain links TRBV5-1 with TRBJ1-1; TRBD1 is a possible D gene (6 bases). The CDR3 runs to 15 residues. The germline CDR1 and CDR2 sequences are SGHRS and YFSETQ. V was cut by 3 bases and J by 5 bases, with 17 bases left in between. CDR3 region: CASSSGTPRGTEAFF. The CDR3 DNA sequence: TGCGCCAGCAGCTCCGGGACACCTCGAGGTACTGAAGCTTTCTTT. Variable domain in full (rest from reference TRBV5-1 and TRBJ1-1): KAGVTQTPRYLIKTRGQQVTLSCSPISGHRSVSWYQQTPGQGLQFLFEYFSETQRNKGNFPGRFSGRQFSNSRSEMNVSTLELGDSALYLCASSSGTPRGTEAFFGQGTRLTVV.